This T cell receptor (beta chain) came from a study of cytomegalovirus exposure and HLA in healthy donors. Study results and limitations: Later on, an analysis showed TCR association rates differing by HLA locus, with DRB1 the most and HLA-C the fewest. Certain sequence variants were highly shared and formed a cluster, and this cluster was likely a sequencing artifact.

PCR was performed using 60 Vbeta and 13 Jbeta primers. Sequencing was performed with immunoSEQ multiplex PCR; in TCRdb, only in-frame clones are kept and a portion is missing. The table records 130,000 or so clones, 70% to 90% of them present only once. This CDR3 has 14 residues. Germline values: CDR1 SEHNR, CDR2 FQNEAQ (reference sequence). With regard to this clone: Its matching antigen is unknown. Mismatch with germline at one junction end may stem from a read error.

This TCR was recovered from a woman in her 40s in good health and CMV-seronegative. Sequencing was done on a sample of PBMCs. The V and J genes are TRBV7-9 and TRBJ1-1; 7 bases align to TRBD1. CDR3 region: CSSTRQGRSTEAFF. DNA of the CDR3: TGTTCCAGCACCCGACAGGGTCGGTCAACTGAAGCTTTCTTT. Full variable domain (rest looked up from reference TRBV7-9 and TRBJ1-1): DTGVSQNPRHKITKRGQNVTFRCDPISEHNRLYWYRQTLGQGPEFLTYFQNEAQLEKSRLLSDRFSAERPKGSFSTLEIQRTEQGDSAMYLCSSTRQGRSTEAFFGQGTRLTVV.